The T cell receptor beta chain under discussion was sequenced for a study of OX40 agonist ivuxolimab in advanced cancers. Sequenced by immunoSEQ multiplex PCR; TCRdb stores in-frame clones only, minus some. This sample carries roughly 35,000 clones, 82% of them seen once, and the ten largest clones take approximately 2%. Trimming removed 6 bases at V and 12 bases at J, with 24 bases between. The CDR3 loop spans 13 amino acids. The germline V gene encodes CDR1 SQVTM and CDR2 ANQGSEA. The sequence derives from an adult with an advanced solid tumor such as melanoma, head and neck, liver or kidney cancer. V is TRBV29-1 and J is TRBJ2-7; no clear D gene. The sample here was CD4+ or CD8+ T cells sorted from blood, taken in a trial of the OX40 agonist ivuxolimab. Here the CDR3 DNA reads TGCAGCGTCACCCCCCCTGGGTCCCCCCGGACGTACTTC. Its protein is CSVTPPGSPRTYF.